One and the same sample provided the 22 T cell receptor beta chains below, sequenced in a study of T cells in Graves' hyperthyroidism and ophthalmopathy. TCR beta CDR3 sequences were amplified from RNA transcripts. With the HTBI primer set, the TCR CDR3 went through a first round of RT-PCR. One entry per CDR3 protein, called by TCRdb with MiXCR from the multiplex PCR reads. The sample holds 93,000 or so distinct CDR3 sequences, approximately 48% seen once. The sequenced sample was blood. These receptors were obtained from a middle-aged man with Graves' hyperthyroidism.

The chain joins TRBV18 to TRBJ2-7; 8 positions agree with TRBD1. CDR1 is KGHSH and CDR2 is LQKENI in the germline V gene. The ends lost 6 bases at V and 9 bases at J; junction bases unmatched: 4. This CDR3 has 11 amino acids. CDR3 sequence: CASSYGQGQYF. DNA of the CDR3: TGTGCCAGCTCGTACGGACAGGGGCAGTACTTC.

This clonotype was detected many times. CDR3 sequence: CASDTGSPSYNEQFF. The CDR3 nucleotides read TGTGCCAGTGACACAGGTTCTCCCTCCTACAATGAGCAGTTCTTC. The chain couples TRBV19 to TRBJ2-1, with D possibly being TRBD1 (5 bases). Trimming took 8 bases from V and 0 from J, leaving 14 bases between them. Germline V CDR1 and CDR2: LNHDA, SQIVND (reference sequence). CDR3 length: 15 residues.

Concerning this clonotype: A much larger clone sits a single nucleotide away, making a read error possible. The chain links TRBV5-4 to TRBJ1-2; tentative D call: TRBD1 (5 bases). Germline CDR1 is SGHNT and CDR2 is YYREEE (reference sequence). This CDR3 comprises 15 residues. Here the CDR3 DNA reads TGTGCCGGCAGCTTAAGGGGACGGCTGAACTATGGCTACACCTTC. Protein product: CAGSLRGRLNYGYTF. The whole variable domain, remainder taken from reference TRBV5-4 and TRBJ1-2, is ETGVTQSPTHLIKTRGQQVTLRCSSQSGHNTVSWYQQALGQGPQFIFQYYREEENGRGNFPPRFSGLQFPNYSSELNVNALELDDSALYLCAGSLRGRLNYGYTFGSGTRLTVV.

The sample holds one count of this clonotype. The CDR3: CASSLGPISEHF. The CDR3, as DNA: TGTGCCAGCAGCTTAGGCCCTATCTCCGAGCATTTT. The genes are TRBV7-8 and TRBJ1-5; no firm D call. V lost 1 base to trimming and J lost 14 bases, with 12 bases between them. The CDR3 consists of 12 residues. Germline-derived CDR1 and CDR2 are SGHVS and FQNEAQ.

V is TRBV7-9 and J is TRBJ2-3, with 11 nucleotides matching TRBD2. V lost 5 bases to trimming and J lost 6 bases; unmatched junction nucleotides: 10. CDR3 length equals 16 residues. Germline CDR1 is SEHNR and CDR2 is FQNEAQ (reference sequence). CDR3 sequence reads: CASSLPTSGKGDTQYF. The CDR3 DNA is TGTGCCAGCAGCCTACCGACTAGCGGGAAGGGGGATACGCAGTATTTT.

The rearrangement uses TRBV29-1 and TRBJ2-2, with D perhaps matching TRBD2 (7 bases). The CDR3 loop spans 11 amino acids. The V end lost 4 bases, the J end lost 14 bases, and 14 bases lay between the germline ends. Germline CDR1 reads SQVTM; CDR2 reads ANQGSEA. CDR3 nucleotide sequence: TGCAGCGTTGGGATGGGAGGGGGACTGTTTTTT. Translated: CSVGMGGGLFF.

Worth noting for this clonotype: A read error may explain this, as a much larger clone is one base away. The chain recombines TRBV28 with TRBJ1-6, with 7 bases matching TRBD1. This CDR3 has 12 residues. V trimming: 11 bases; J trimming: 9 bases; junction bases outside the gene matches: 7. Germline V gene sequence: CDR1 MDHEN, CDR2 SYDVKM. The CDR3 nucleotides read TGTGCCGGCCAGGGGGTTGGTTCACCCCTCCACTTT. Translation: CAGQGVGSPLHF. Full variable domain (outside the CDR3, taken from reference TRBV28 and TRBJ1-6): DVKVTQSSRYLVKRTGEKVFLECVQDMDHENMFWYRQDPGLGLRLIYFSYDVKMKEKGDIPEGYSVSREKKERFSLILESASTNQTSMYLCAGQGVGSPLHFGNGTRLTVT.

The chain carries TRBV2 and TRBJ1-6, with 9 bases lining up with TRBD1. This CDR3 region has 16 residues. V was pared by 6 bases and J by 10 bases, with 13 bases of the junction left unmatched. Per the germline V gene, CDR1 is SNHLY and CDR2 is FYNNEI. The CDR3 nucleotides read TGTGCCAGCAGCCCCCCCGATACAGGGGGCGGATCACCCCTCCACTTT. It yields the protein CASSPPDTGGGSPLHF.

This clonotype was counted ten times or more. The DNA of the CDR3 is TGTGCCAGCACCGGTTCTAAGCCCTATGGGGTGGCAACTAATGAAAAACTGTTTTTT. It specifies CASTGSKPYGVATNEKLFF. The chain uses TRBV7-9 and TRBJ1-4, with D unresolved. V lost 7 bases and J lost 0, with 24 bases in between. The CDR3 extends over 19 amino acids. The germline V gene encodes CDR1 SEHNR and CDR2 FQNEAQ (reference sequence).

This chain joins TRBV25-1 and TRBJ2-6, with 7 bases aligning to TRBD1. CDR3 length: 17 residues. J was trimmed by 0 bases and V by 3 bases; bases with no gene match: 5. In germline, CDR1 is MGHDK, CDR2 SYGVNS. The CDR3: CASSDDRVYSGANVLTF. The DNA of the CDR3 is TGTGCCAGCAGTGATGACAGGGTATACTCTGGGGCCAACGTCCTGACTTTC.

This sequence joins TRBV12-3 or TRBV12-4 and TRBJ2-7; D might be TRBD1 (8 bases). V lost 5 bases, J lost 9 bases, and 14 bases lay in between. The CDR3 runs to 12 residues. The CDR3 spells CASSAYRGGQYF. In DNA form, the CDR3 reads TGTGCCAGCAGTGCATACAGGGGGGGGCAGTACTTC.

Comment on this clonotype: A read error may produce the germline difference seen at one junction end. The chain recombines TRBV27 with TRBJ2-1; 7 bases align to TRBD2. Germline V gene lookup returns CDR1 MNHEY and CDR2 SMNVEV (reference sequence). CDR3 length: 14 residues. The CDR3 nucleotides read TGTGCCAGCAGTTTCAAGTGGGACTACAATGGGCAGTTCTTC. It encodes CASSFKWDYNGQFF.

The V gene is TRBV7-8, the J gene TRBJ2-2, with D unclear. This CDR3 spans 12 amino acids. V lost 1 base to trimming and J lost 7 bases, with 4 bases between them. From germline, CDR1 is SGHVS and CDR2 FQNEAQ. Here the CDR3 reads CASSLGNGELFF. CDR3 sequence (DNA): TGTGCCAGCAGCTTAGGGAACGGGGAGCTGTTTTTT.

Notes on this clonotype: Here the CDR3 omits its conserved ending phenylalanine or tryptophan, so a read error is the likely source. No DNA is shown, since the ends of the CDR3 on it are uncertain; the CDR3 is the one TCRdb lists. V usage is TRBV20-1 and J usage is TRBJ1-1; TRBD1 is taken as the D call from the table, unchecked against the DNA. The CDR3 totals 11 residues, both ends included. Looked up from germline, CDR1 is DFQATT and CDR2 is SNEGSKA (reference sequence). This chain's CDR3 is CSARGRQGARL.

The chain recombines TRBV7-9 with TRBJ2-3; maybe TRBD2 (6 bases). Trimming removed 4 bases at V and 11 bases at J, with 19 bases between. CDR1 is SEHNR and CDR2 is FQNEAQ in the germline V gene (reference sequence). CDR3 length: 14 amino acids. The CDR3 DNA sequence: TGTGCCAGCAGCTATCCCGGGGGTAACAATGAGCAGTATTTT. Amino acid sequence: CASSYPGGNNEQYF.

This chain joins TRBV28 and TRBJ1-4; 7 bases agree with TRBD1. The CDR3 is 14 amino acids. Trimming at V came to 6 bases and at J to 8 bases, leaving 9 bases not matched to a gene. CDR1 and CDR2 from the germline V gene are MDHEN and SYDVKM. The CDR3 DNA sequence: TGTGCCAGCAGCCGTGACAGGGAACGCGAAAAACTGTTTTTT. Its translation: CASSRDREREKLFF.

The chain links TRBV7-9 to TRBJ2-1, with no clear D. The CDR3 has 13 amino acids. CDR1 and CDR2 from the germline V gene are SEHNR and FQNEAQ (reference sequence). V was trimmed by 11 bases and J by 5 bases, leaving 16 bases between them. In nucleotides, the CDR3 is TGTGCCTGGATCCCCGTCGGGCACAATGAGCAGTTCTTC. It is translated as CAWIPVGHNEQFF.

This clonotype was seen many times. The chain joins TRBV4-3 to TRBJ2-1; D possibly matches TRBD1 or TRBD2 (5 bases each). The CDR3 consists of 11 residues. Germline V CDR1 and CDR2: LGHNA, YSLEER. V gave up 1 base and J gave up 10 bases, with 5 bases separating them. DNA of the CDR3: TGCGCCAGCAGCCAAGGGGGGGAGCAGTTCTTC. It is translated as CASSQGGEQFF.

The rearrangement links TRBV9 to TRBJ2-1; D remains unclear. CDR1 and CDR2 from the germline V gene are SGDLS and YYNGEE. The CDR3 consists of 14 residues. V lost 0 bases and J lost 6, with 10 bases in between. The CDR3 sequence is CASSVGFVGNEQFF. CDR3 DNA: TGTGCCAGCAGCGTAGGGTTTGTTGGCAATGAGCAGTTCTTC.

This clonotype was recorded a few times. V is TRBV18 and J is TRBJ2-5; TRBD1 might be the D (6 bases). V lost 0 bases, J lost 5 bases, and 16 bases lay in between. This CDR3 has 16 amino acids. The germline V gene encodes CDR1 KGHSH and CDR2 LQKENI. The CDR3: CASSPPVQGLRETQYF. As DNA, the CDR3 is TGTGCCAGCTCACCACCGGTGCAGGGGTTGCGGGAGACCCAGTACTTC.

This chain connects TRBV7-9 to TRBJ1-5; TRBD1 agrees at 7 bases. CDR1 and CDR2 from the germline V gene are SEHNR and FQNEAQ (reference sequence). The CDR3 covers 15 residues. With V trimmed by 4 bases and J by 5 bases, 8 bases remained unmatched. The CDR3 nucleotides read TGTGCCAGCAGCTCAACGACAGGGCGGGATCAGCCCCAGCATTTT. Translation gives CASSSTTGRDQPQHF.

The chain has TRBV7-2 and TRBJ2-7, with a weak D call TRBD2 (6 bases). Germline-derived CDR1 and CDR2 are SGHTA and FQGNSA. V was cut by 5 bases and J by 0 bases, with 11 bases left in between. The CDR3 contains 14 residues. The CDR3 is CASSGGSSSYEQYF. DNA of the CDR3: TGTGCCAGCAGCGGGGGGTCTAGCTCCTACGAGCAGTACTTC.